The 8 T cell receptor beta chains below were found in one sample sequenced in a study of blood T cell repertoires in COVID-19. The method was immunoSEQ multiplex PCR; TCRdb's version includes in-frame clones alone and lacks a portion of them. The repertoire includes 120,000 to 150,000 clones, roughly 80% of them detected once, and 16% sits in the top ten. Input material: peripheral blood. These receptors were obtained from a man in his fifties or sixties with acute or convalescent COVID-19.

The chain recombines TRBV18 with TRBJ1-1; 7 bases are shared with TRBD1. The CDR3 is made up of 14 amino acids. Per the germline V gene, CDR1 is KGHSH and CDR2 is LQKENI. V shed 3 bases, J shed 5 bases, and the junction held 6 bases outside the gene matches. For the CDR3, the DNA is TGTGCCAGCTCACCCTCGACAGGGCGGACTGAAGCTTTCTTT. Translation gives CASSPSTGRTEAFF.

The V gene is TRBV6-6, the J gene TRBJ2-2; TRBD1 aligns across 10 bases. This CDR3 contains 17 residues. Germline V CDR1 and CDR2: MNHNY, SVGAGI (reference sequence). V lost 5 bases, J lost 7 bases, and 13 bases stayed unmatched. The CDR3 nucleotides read TGTGCCAGCAGTCAGGCGTCGGGACAGGGGTCGAACGGGGAGCTGTTTTTT. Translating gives CASSQASGQGSNGELFF.

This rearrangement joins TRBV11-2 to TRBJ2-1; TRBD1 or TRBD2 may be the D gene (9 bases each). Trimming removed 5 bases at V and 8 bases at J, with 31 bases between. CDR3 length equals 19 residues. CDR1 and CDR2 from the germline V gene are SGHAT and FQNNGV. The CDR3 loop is CASSLSGTGRLAGVDEQFF. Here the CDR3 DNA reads TGTGCCAGCAGCCTCTCCGGGACAGGGAGATTAGCGGGGGTGGATGAGCAGTTCTTC.

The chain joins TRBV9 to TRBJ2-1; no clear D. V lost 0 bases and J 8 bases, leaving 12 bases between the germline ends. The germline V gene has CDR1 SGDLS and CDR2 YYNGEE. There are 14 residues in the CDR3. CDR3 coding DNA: TGTGCCAGCAGCGTAGGGGCCAACCCCTATGAGCAGTTCTTC. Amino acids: CASSVGANPYEQFF.

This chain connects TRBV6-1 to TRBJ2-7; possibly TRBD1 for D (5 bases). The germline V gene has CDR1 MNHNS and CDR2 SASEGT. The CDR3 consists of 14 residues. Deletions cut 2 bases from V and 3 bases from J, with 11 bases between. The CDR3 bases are TGTGCCAGCAGTGAAACGTCAGGGATCTACGAGCAGTACGTC. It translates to CASSETSGIYEQYV.

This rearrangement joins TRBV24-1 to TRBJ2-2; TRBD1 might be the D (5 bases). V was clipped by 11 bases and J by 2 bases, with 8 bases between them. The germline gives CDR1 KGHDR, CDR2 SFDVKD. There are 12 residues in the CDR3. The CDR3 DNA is TGTGCCATTGGACAAAACACCGGGGAGCTGTTTTTT. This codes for CAIGQNTGELFF.

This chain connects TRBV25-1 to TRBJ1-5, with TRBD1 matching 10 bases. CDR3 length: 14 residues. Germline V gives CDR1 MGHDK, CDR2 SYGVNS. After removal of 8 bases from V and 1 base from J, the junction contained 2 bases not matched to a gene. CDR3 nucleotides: TGTGCCAGCCGGGGACAGGGGAGCAATCAGCCCCAGCATTTT. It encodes CASRGQGSNQPQHF.

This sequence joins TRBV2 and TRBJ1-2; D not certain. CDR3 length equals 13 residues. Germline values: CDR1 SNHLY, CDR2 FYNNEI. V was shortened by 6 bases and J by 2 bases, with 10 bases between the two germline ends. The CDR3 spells CASSQTENYGYTF. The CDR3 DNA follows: TGTGCCAGCAGCCAAACAGAGAACTATGGCTACACCTTC.